This record concerns one T cell receptor (beta chain) sequence. The antigen is undetermined. This specimen comes from a study of cytomegalovirus exposure and HLA in healthy donors. Turning to the study itself: In a previous analysis, about 100 million unique TCR beta sequences were found from 150 million to 200 million T cells.

Study results and caveats: It was confirmed in vitro that a few of the CMV-associated chains were specific for CMV antigens.

Primers for the PCR totalled 60 Vbeta and 13 Jbeta. The repertoire was sequenced with immunoSEQ multiplex PCR; TCRdb's copy has only in-frame clones and lacks some. The data contain 150,000 to 200,000 clones, just under 80% of them singletons. The TCR was taken from a woman in her forties or fifties in good health and CMV-seropositive. Sequenced material: PBMCs.

The CDR3 loop is CAWSVKEDQPQHF. The DNA of the CDR3 is TGTGCCTGGAGTGTAAAAGAGGATCAGCCCCAGCATTTT. The V gene is TRBV30, the J gene TRBJ1-5; the D is unclear. Germline lookup yields CDR1 GTSNPN and CDR2 SVGIG (reference sequence). This CDR3 has 13 residues. Trimming left V 0 bases short and J 5 bases short, with 8 bases between.